This TCR beta chain was observed in a study of CD8+ T cells in alopecia areata. Study summary: For the treated group, dosing was oral tofacitinib at 5 to 10 mg twice daily.

CDR3 length: 15 amino acids. J lost 1 base, V lost 0 bases, and 1 base had no gene match. CDR1 SGHNT and CDR2 YYREEE come from the germline V gene (reference sequence). This clone appeared a single time. Its antigen is currently unknown. Documented treatment: oral pan-JAK inhibitor, 5-10 mg twice daily. Extraction and reverse transcription of RNA yielded cDNA as the sequencing template. TCRdb's table, derived via immunoSEQ multiplex PCR, lists solely in-frame clones and lacks some. The repertoire holds roughly 110,000 clones, with 80% to 85% as singletons. Points from the study as a whole: Many expanded lesional clones stayed in scalp and blood while on tofacitinib.

This receptor was obtained from a human donor with alopecia areata. This chain connects TRBV5-4 to TRBJ2-5; 9 positions match TRBD2. The starting material was CD8+ T cells sorted from blood, obtained at week 24, from a patient treated with tofacitinib. This chain's CDR3 is CASSLAAGGQETQYF. The CDR3 DNA is TGTGCCAGCAGCTTGGCAGCGGGGGGCCAAGAGACCCAGTACTTC.